Described below is a single T cell receptor beta chain sequence and its context. Antigen: not known. These data originate in a study of cytomegalovirus exposure and HLA in healthy donors. Use of 60 Vbeta and 13 Jbeta primers characterized the PCR. The method was immunoSEQ multiplex PCR; TCRdb's version includes in-frame clones alone and lacks a portion of them. Of 160,000 or so clones detected, around four fifths appear once; the ten largest clones hold around 1.3%. Study findings and constraints: In vitro checks showed that three CMV-associated chains really do target CMV antigens. Presence/absence analyses treated sequencing depth as roughly uniform across donors.

From germline, CDR1 is MNHEY and CDR2 SVGAGI. The CDR3 has 15 amino acids. Trimming took 2 bases from V and 3 from J, leaving 11 bases between them. This chain links TRBV6-5 with TRBJ1-5; possibly TRBD1 for D (6 bases). The sequence came from a woman between 50 and 59 years old in good health and CMV-seronegative. Sequencing used PBMCs. For the CDR3, the DNA is TGTGCCAGCAGTTACCTAGGACAGCTCAATCAGCCCCAGCATTTT. The encoded protein is CASSYLGQLNQPQHF.